Listed here are 10 T cell receptor beta chains from one sample, sequenced in a study of Ad26.COV2.S vaccination and SARS-CoV-2 variants. Assay used: immunoSEQ multiplex PCR; TCRdb lists only in-frame clones, some missing. The table shows some 350,000 clones, with 85% occurring only once. Described treatment: 19 received Ad26.COV2.S at low or high dose, single or two shots; several received placebo; per-sample allocation not given. Collection of samples fell on day 63 after the first vaccine or placebo injection. The sequences come from peripheral blood, collected in a trial of Ad26.COV2.S vaccine versus placebo. These receptors came from a person aged 18-65 years who received the Ad26.COV2.S COVID-19 vaccine or a placebo.

The DNA for the CDR3 is TGTGCCAGCAGCTTAGGGGACAGGGGGCAAGGAGCTTTCTTT. The encoded protein is CASSLGDRGQGAFF. J is TRBJ1-1 and V is TRBV7-8; TRBD1 aligns across 12 bases. The germline gives CDR1 SGHVS, CDR2 FQNEAQ. V was clipped by 1 base and J by 10 bases; unmatched bases: 4. The CDR3 runs to 14 residues. Full variable domain (missing parts from reference TRBV7-8 and TRBJ1-1): GAGVSQSPRYKVAKRGQDVALRCDPISGHVSLFWYQQALGQGPEFLTYFQNEAQLDKSGLPSDRFFAERPEGSVSTLKIQRTQQEDSAVYLCASSLGDRGQGAFFGQGTRLTVV.

The rearrangement joins TRBV24-1 to TRBJ2-6; 8 positions match TRBD1. This CDR3 is 16 amino acids long. V shed 4 bases, J shed 4 bases, and the junction held 5 bases outside the gene matches. The germline CDR1 and CDR2 sequences are KGHDR and SFDVKD. Here the CDR3 reads CATSDPGGKGANVLTF. In DNA, the CDR3 is TGTGCCACCAGTGACCCAGGGGGCAAGGGGGCCAACGTCCTGACTTTC.

The rearrangement links TRBV5-1 to TRBJ2-1, with D possibly matching TRBD2 (5 bases). Germline values: CDR1 SGHRS, CDR2 YFSETQ. Between the trimmed V and J ends, which lost 5 bases and 7 bases, there was a span of 13 bases. The CDR3 runs to 13 residues. This CDR3 is CASRFEGANEQFF. CDR3 coding DNA: TGCGCCAGCAGATTTGAGGGAGCTAATGAGCAGTTCTTC.

This clone was seen only a few times. The chain joins TRBV5-8 to TRBJ2-5; D call uncertain. The V gene's germline CDR1 is SGHTS and CDR2 YDEGEE. V dropped 4 bases and J dropped 2 bases, with 18 bases sitting between them. The CDR3 consists of 16 residues. The CDR3 DNA follows: TGTGCCAGCAGCCCTAATTTAGTAGTGGGACAAGAGACCCAGTACTTC. Translating it yields CASSPNLVVGQETQYF.

CDR3 coding DNA: TGCGCCAGCAGCTTGGCCGGGGTAGCGGGAGCCACTACAGATACGCAGTATTTT. It codes for CASSLAGVAGATTDTQYF. The chain uses TRBV5-1 and TRBJ2-3, with 9 bases aligning to TRBD2. The J segment lost 3 bases and the V segment lost 0 bases, leaving 11 bases of the junction unmatched. This CDR3 has 18 amino acids. Germline CDR1 and CDR2: SGHRS and YFSETQ.

The V gene is TRBV7-2, the J gene TRBJ2-7; 8 nucleotides match TRBD1. The V segment lost 1 base and the J segment 2 bases; nucleotides outside the gene matches: 7. Germline V gene lookup returns CDR1 SGHTA and CDR2 FQGNSA. There are 16 residues in the CDR3. The CDR3: CASSLEGTGRTYEQYF. The CDR3 nucleotides are TGTGCCAGCAGCTTAGAAGGGACAGGCCGAACCTACGAGCAGTACTTC.

This chain connects TRBV27 to TRBJ1-2; TRBD1 might be the D (5 bases). The ends were cut back, 8 bases at V and 1 base at J, with 17 bases in the middle. The V gene's germline CDR1 is MNHEY and CDR2 SMNVEV (reference sequence). CDR3 length: 15 residues. CDR3 sequence reads: CASALQGRVNYGYTF. The CDR3 DNA reads TGTGCCAGCGCATTGCAGGGCAGGGTTAACTATGGCTACACCTTC.

The CDR3 reads CASSEGGTGAFSGNTIYF. CDR3 sequence (DNA): TGTGCCAGCAGTGAAGGGGGGACAGGGGCCTTCTCTGGAAACACCATATATTTT. V is TRBV6-1 and J is TRBJ1-3; 10 nucleotides match TRBD1. This CDR3 comprises 18 residues. CDR1 MNHNS and CDR2 SASEGT come from the germline V gene. Trimming at V came to 1 base and at J to 0 bases, leaving 6 bases not matched to a gene.

The gene calls are TRBV28 and TRBJ2-6; TRBD1 matches at 8 bases. The CDR3 runs 17 residues. CDR1 is MDHEN, CDR2 SYDVKM, per germline. The junction had 5 bases not matched to a gene; V was cut back by 3 bases and J by 1 base. The CDR3 nucleotides are TGTGCCAGCAGTTTCGGGACAGGTACATCTGGGGCCAACGTCCTGACTTTC. This codes for CASSFGTGTSGANVLTF.

CDR3 DNA sequence: TGTGCCAGCTCGATCCCAGCAGAAAACATTCAGTACTTC. Its translation: CASSIPAENIQYF. This sequence joins TRBV18 and TRBJ2-4; D gene uncertain. V lost 6 bases to trimming and J lost 5 bases, with 11 bases between them. This CDR3 is built from 13 residues. Germline lookup yields CDR1 KGHSH and CDR2 LQKENI.